The T cell receptor (beta chain) under discussion was sequenced for a study of cytomegalovirus exposure and HLA in healthy donors. The method was immunoSEQ multiplex PCR; TCRdb's version includes in-frame clones alone and lacks a portion of them. The sample consists of about 110,000 clones, approximately 96% of them appearing once. V shed 8 bases and J shed 3 bases, with 14 bases lying between them. CDR1 is LNHNV, CDR2 YYDKDF, per germline (reference sequence). This CDR3 is built from 13 residues. While the first cohort had over 650 subjects, the donors belonged to the separate validation cohort of roughly 130 subjects.

The sequenced material came from PBMCs. The origin of this receptor is a woman aged 18-29 years in good health and CMV-seronegative. The genes are TRBV15 and TRBJ2-7; unclear D gene. The CDR3 reads CATGPAGLYEQYF. In DNA form, the CDR3 reads TGTGCCACCGGCCCGGCAGGTCTCTACGAGCAGTACTTC.